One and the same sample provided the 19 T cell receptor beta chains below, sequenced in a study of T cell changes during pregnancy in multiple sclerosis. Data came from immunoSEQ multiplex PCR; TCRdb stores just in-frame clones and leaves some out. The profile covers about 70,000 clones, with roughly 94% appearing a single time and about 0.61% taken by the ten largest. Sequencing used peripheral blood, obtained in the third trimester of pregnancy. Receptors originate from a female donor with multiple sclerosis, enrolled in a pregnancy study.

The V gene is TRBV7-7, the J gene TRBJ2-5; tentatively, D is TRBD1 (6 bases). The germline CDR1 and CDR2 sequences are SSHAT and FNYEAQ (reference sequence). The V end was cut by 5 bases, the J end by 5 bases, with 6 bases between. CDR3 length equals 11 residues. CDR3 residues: CASSQGETQYF. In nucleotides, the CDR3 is TGTGCCAGCAGCCAGGGGGAGACCCAGTACTTC.

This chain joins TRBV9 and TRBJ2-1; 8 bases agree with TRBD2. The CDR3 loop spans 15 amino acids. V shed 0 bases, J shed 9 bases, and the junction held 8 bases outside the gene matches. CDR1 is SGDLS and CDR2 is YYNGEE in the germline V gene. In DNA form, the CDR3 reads TGTGCCAGCAGCGTAGCCGCCGGGGGGGGCTCTGAGCAGTTCTTC. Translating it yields CASSVAAGGGSEQFF. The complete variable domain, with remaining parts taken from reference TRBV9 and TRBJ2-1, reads DSGVTQTPKHLITATGQRVTLRCSPRSGDLSVYWYQQSLDQGLQFLIQYYNGEERAKGNILERFSAQQFPDLHSELNLSSLELGDSALYFCASSVAAGGGSEQFFGPGTRLTVL.

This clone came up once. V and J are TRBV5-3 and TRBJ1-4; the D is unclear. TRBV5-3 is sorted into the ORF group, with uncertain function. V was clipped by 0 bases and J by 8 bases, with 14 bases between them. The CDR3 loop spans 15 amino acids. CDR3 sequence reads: CARSLGTEGREKLFF. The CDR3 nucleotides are TGTGCCAGAAGCTTGGGGACGGAGGGTAGGGAAAAACTGTTTTTT.

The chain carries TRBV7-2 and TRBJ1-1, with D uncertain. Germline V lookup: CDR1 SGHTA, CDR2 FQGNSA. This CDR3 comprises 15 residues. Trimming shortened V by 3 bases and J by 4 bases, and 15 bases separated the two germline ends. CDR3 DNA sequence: TGTGCCAGCAGCTTCGAAATTGAGGGTCGCACTGAAGCTTTCTTT. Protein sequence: CASSFEIEGRTEAFF.

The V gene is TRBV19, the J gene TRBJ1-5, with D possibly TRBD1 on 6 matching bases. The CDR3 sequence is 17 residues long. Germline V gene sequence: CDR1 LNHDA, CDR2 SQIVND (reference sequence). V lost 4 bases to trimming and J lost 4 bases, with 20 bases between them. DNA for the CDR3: TGTGCCAGTAGTACCACCTCTTCCGGGACAAAGAATCAGCCCCAGCATTTT. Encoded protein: CASSTTSSGTKNQPQHF.

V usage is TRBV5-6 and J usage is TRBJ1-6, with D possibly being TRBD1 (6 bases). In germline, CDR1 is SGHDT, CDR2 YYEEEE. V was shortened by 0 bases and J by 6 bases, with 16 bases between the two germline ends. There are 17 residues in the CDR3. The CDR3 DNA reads TGTGCCAGCAGCTTGGCGGGGTTCCGGGACACTAATTCACCCCTCCACTTT. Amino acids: CASSLAGFRDTNSPLHF.

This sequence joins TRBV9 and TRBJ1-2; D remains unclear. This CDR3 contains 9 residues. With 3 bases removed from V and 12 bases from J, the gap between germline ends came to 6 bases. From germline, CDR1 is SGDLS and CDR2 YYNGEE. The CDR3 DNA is TGTGCCAGCAGCGAGCCTCACACCTTC. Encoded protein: CASSEPHTF.

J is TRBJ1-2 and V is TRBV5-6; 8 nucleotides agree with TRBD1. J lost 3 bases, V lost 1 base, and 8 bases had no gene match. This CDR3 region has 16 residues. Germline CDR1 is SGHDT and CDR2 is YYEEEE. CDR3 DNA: TGTGCCAGCAGCTTGATCGGCAGGGGGCGTGACTATGGCTACACCTTC. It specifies CASSLIGRGRDYGYTF.

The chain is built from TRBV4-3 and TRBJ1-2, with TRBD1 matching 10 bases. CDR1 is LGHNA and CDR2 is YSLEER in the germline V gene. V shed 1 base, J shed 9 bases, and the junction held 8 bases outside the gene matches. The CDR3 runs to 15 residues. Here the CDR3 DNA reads TGCGCCAGCAGCCAAGGACAGGGGGCGCCTTCCCGCTACACCTTC. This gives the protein CASSQGQGAPSRYTF.

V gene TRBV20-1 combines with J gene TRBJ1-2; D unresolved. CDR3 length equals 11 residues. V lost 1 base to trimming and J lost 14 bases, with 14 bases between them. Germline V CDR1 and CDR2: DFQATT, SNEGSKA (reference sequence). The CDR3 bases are TGCAGTGCTAGAGGCCCTGAGGGTAATACCTTC. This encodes CSARGPEGNTF.

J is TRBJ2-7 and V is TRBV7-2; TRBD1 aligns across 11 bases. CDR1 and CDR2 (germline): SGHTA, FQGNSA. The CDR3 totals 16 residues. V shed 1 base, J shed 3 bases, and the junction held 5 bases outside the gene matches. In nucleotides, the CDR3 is TGTGCCAGCAGCTTAGTAGGGACAGGGGGAAACTACGAGCAGTACTTC. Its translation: CASSLVGTGGNYEQYF.

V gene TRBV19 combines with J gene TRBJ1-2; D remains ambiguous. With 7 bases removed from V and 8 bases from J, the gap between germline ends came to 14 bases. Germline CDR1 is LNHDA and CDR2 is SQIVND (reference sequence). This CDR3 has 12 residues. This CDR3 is CASKEWAAGYTF. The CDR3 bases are TGTGCCAGTAAGGAATGGGCTGCGGGCTACACCTTC.

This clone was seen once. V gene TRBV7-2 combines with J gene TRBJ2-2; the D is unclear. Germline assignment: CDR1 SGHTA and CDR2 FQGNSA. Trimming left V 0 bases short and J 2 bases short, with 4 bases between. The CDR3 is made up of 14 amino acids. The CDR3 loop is CASSLAYNTGELFF. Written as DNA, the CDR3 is TGTGCCAGCAGCTTAGCCTACAACACCGGGGAGCTGTTTTTT.

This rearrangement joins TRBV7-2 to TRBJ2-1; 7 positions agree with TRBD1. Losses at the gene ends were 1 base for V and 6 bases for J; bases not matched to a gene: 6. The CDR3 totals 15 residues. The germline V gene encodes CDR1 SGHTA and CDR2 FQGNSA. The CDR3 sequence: CASSLGQGRSNEQFF. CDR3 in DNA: TGTGCCAGCAGCTTAGGACAGGGAAGGAGCAATGAGCAGTTCTTC.

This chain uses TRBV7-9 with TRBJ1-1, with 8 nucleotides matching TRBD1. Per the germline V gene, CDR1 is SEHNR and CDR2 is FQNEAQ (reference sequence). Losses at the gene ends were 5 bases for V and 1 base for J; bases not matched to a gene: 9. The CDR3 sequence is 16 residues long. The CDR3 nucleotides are TGTGCCAGCAGCACTCGACAGGGGCTGACGAACACTGAAGCTTTCTTT. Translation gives CASSTRQGLTNTEAFF. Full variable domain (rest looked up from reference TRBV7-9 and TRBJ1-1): DTGVSQNPRHKITKRGQNVTFRCDPISEHNRLYWYRQTLGQGPEFLTYFQNEAQLEKSRLLSDRFSAERPKGSFSTLEIQRTEQGDSAMYLCASSTRQGLTNTEAFFGQGTRLTVV.

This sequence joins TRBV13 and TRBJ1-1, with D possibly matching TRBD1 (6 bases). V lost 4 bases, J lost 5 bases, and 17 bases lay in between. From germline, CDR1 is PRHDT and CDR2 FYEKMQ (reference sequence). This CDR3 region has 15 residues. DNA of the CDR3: TGTGCCAGCAGCTCACAGGGAGGGGAGAGGACTGAAGCTTTCTTT. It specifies CASSSQGGERTEAFF.

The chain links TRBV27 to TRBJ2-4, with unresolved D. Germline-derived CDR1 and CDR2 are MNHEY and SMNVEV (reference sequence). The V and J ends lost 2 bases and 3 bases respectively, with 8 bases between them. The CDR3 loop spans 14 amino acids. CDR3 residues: CASSLEEGKNIQYF. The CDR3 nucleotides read TGTGCCAGCAGTTTAGAGGAAGGCAAAAACATTCAGTACTTC.

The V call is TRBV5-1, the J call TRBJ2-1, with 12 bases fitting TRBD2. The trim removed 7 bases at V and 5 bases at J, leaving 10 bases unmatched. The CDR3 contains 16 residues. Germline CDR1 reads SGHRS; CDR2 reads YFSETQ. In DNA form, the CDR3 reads TGCGCCAGCGGGGGATCTAGCGGGGGGGCCGACAATGAGCAGTTCTTC. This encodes CASGGSSGGADNEQFF.

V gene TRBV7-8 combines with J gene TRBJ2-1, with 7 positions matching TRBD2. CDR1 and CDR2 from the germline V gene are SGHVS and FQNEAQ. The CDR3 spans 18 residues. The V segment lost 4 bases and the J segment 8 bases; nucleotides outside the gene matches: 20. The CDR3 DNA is TGTGCCAGCAGCTCCCTCGTACCAAGGGAGGGCCGCTGGGATGAGCAGTTCTTC. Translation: CASSSLVPREGRWDEQFF.